These T cell receptor beta chains were read from a single sample in a study of blood T cell repertoires in COVID-19. Produced via immunoSEQ multiplex PCR; TCRdb's table is partial and in-frame only. The data hold about 120,000 clones, with over 70% observed a single time. The sample consisted of peripheral blood. These receptors all stem from a man between 65 and 79 years old with acute or convalescent COVID-19. Each CDR3 is given with its conserved first and last residue. D genes are given only for firm matches. Rows may omit the clone size; those that give it use once, few, many or a size class.

V	D	size	length	J	CDR3	DNA
TRBV18	.	.	16	TRBJ1-2	CASSPAATPDPYGYTF	TGTGCCAGCTCCCCAGCCGCGACACCCGACCCGTATGGCTACACCTTC
TRBV18	TRBD1	.	17	TRBJ1-3	CASSPEEHRGQGNTIYF	TGTGCCAGCTCACCAGAGGAGCACAGGGGGCAAGGAAACACCATATATTTT
TRBV24-1	TRBD1	.	20	TRBJ1-4	CATSDPTFVRSGQTNEKLFF	TGTGCCACCAGTGACCCTACGTTCGTGAGGTCGGGACAGACTAATGAAAAACTGTTTTTT
TRBV24-1	TRBD1	.	13	TRBJ1-2	CATSDPNRGGYTF	TGTGCCACCAGTGACCCGAACAGGGGTGGCTACACCTTC
TRBV7-2	TRBD2	.	17	TRBJ2-3	CASSLRIKRGGADTQYF	TGTGCCAGCAGCTTGAGAATAAAGCGGGGGGGCGCAGATACGCAGTATTTT
TRBV7-9	.	.	14	TRBJ1-2	CASRNSGTNYGYTF	TGTGCCAGCAGAAATTCGGGAACGAACTATGGCTACACCTTC
TRBV5-8	.	.	13	TRBJ1-4	CASSLPGREKLFF	TGTGCCAGCAGCTTGCCAGGTCGTGAAAAACTGTTTTTT
TRBV7-9	.	.	15	TRBJ1-1	CASSFGSWRDTEAFF	TGTGCCAGCAGCTTTGGTAGTTGGAGGGACACTGAAGCTTTCTTT
TRBV7-2	TRBD1	.	16	TRBJ1-2	CASSLRIGQANYGYTF	TGTGCCAGCAGCTTACGGATAGGACAGGCTAACTATGGCTACACCTTC
TRBV7-9	TRBD1	few	14	TRBJ2-7	CASSMPGQVPEQYF	TGTGCCAGCAGCATGCCGGGACAGGTACCCGAGCAGTACTTC
TRBV7-2	.	.	14	TRBJ1-1	CASSPPRVSTEAFF	TGTGCCAGCAGCCCCCCCCGGGTTAGCACTGAAGCTTTCTTT
TRBV5-4	.	.	13	TRBJ2-7	CASTPDRGYEQYF	TGTGCCAGCACCCCTGATCGGGGCTACGAGCAGTACTTC
TRBV24-1	.	.	15	TRBJ2-3	CATSDGGRGLDTQYF	TGTGCCACCAGTGATGGGGGGAGAGGATTGGATACGCAGTATTTT
TRBV7-9	TRBD1	.	14	TRBJ1-1	CASSSDRGHTEAFF	TGTGCCAGCAGCTCGGACAGGGGGCACACTGAAGCTTTCTTT
TRBV19	TRBD1	.	15	TRBJ1-2	CASSMWAQGLYGYTF	TGTGCCAGTAGTATGTGGGCACAGGGGCTCTATGGCTACACCTTC
TRBV5-1	.	.	13	TRBJ1-1	CATSVSGYTEAFF	TGCGCGACCTCGGTGTCGGGGTACACTGAAGCTTTCTTT
TRBV18	.	.	15	TRBJ1-1	CASSLLDSMNTEAFF	TGTGCCAGCTCATTGCTAGACAGCATGAACACTGAAGCTTTCTTT
TRBV3-1/TRBV3-2	TRBD2	.	16	TRBJ2-5	CASSQALAGPVETQYF	TGTGCCAGCAGCCAAGCTCTAGCGGGGCCTGTAGAGACCCAGTACTTC
TRBV27	.	.	13	TRBJ1-3	CASSFSRGNTIYF	TGTGCCAGCAGTTTTTCCAGGGGAAACACCATATATTTT
TRBV2	.	.	16	TRBJ1-3	CASSPSGHRSGNTIYF	TGTGCCAGCAGTCCTAGTGGACATCGCTCTGGAAACACCATATATTTT
TRBV5-5	TRBD1	few	17	TRBJ2-1	CASSFLWRQGANNEQFF	TGTGCCAGCAGCTTCCTCTGGAGACAGGGGGCAAACAATGAGCAGTTCTTC
TRBV6-2/TRBV6-3	.	.	14	TRBJ1-5	CASSRSGGWEPQHF	TGTGCCAGCAGCCGCTCGGGGGGCTGGGAGCCCCAGCATTTT
TRBV6-5	.	once	15	TRBJ2-7	CASSPRGIHTGEQYF	TGTGCCAGCAGTCCCAGAGGGATACACACGGGCGAGCAGTACTTC
TRBV5-1	.	few	14	TRBJ1-2	CASSPYRANYGYTF	TGCGCCAGCAGCCCGTACAGGGCCAACTATGGCTACACCTTC
TRBV18	TRBD2	.	15	TRBJ2-7	CASSRTTAGAYEQYF	TGTGCCAGCTCACGTACCACAGCGGGGGCCTACGAGCAGTACTTC